The clone carrying this T cell receptor beta chain was detected a few times. Its antigen is not known. Single viable CD3+CD4+CD8-CD45RO+ cells were sorted as the memory CD4+ T cells. The data were taken from a study of memory CD4+ T cells and cytomegalovirus serostatus. Study details: This sample comes from healthy Belgian adults, 9 CMV seropositive, 24 seronegative. The study, taken as a whole, reports: CMV serostatus prediction reached median AUC about 0.95, or 0.9 with US-trained model. Of around 160 reported CMV TCRbeta sequences, 65 to 85 were found in memory CD4+ repertoires.

Trimming cost V 0 bases and J 5 bases; bases outside gene matches: 11. This CDR3 comprises 17 residues. Germline assignment: CDR1 LGHNA and CDR2 YSLEER. How the authors handled the data: Out-of-frame sequences were removed, leaving 2 million to 2.5 million distinct TCRbeta sequences. Generated by immunoSEQ multiplex PCR, the TCRdb table keeps only in-frame clones and is missing some. From that table come the V and J calls and clone size; the DNA was used to work out D and trimming. The table shows some 40,000 clones, with 79% occurring only once. Sequenced input: memory CD4+ T cells from blood. The source of this sequence is an adult in good health and CMV-seropositive. This rearrangement joins TRBV4-3 to TRBJ2-7; 9 bases are shared with TRBD1. Written as DNA, the CDR3 is TGCGCCAGCAGCCAAGAAATATCCAGGACAGGGGTCGACGAGCAGTACTTC. The encoded protein is CASSQEISRTGVDEQYF.